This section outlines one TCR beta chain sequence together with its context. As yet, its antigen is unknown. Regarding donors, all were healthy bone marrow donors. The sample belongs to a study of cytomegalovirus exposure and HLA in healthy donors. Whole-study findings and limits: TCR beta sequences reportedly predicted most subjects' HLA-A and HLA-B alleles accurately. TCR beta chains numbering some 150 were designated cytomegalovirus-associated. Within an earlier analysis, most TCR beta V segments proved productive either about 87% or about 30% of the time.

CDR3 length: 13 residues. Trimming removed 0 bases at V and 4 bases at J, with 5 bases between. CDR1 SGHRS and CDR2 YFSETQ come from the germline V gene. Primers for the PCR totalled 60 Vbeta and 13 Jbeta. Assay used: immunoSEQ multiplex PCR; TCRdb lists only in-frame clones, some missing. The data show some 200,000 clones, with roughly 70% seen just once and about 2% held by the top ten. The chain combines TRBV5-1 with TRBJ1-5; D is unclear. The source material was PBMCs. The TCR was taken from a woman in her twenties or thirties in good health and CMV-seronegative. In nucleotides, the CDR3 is TGCGCCAGCAGCTTGGCCCGGAATCAGCCCCAGCATTTT. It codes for CASSLARNQPQHF.